This TCR beta chain was identified during a study of blood T cell repertoires in COVID-19. This clone was recorded only once. This CDR3 region has 13 residues. Germline CDR1 and CDR2: MDHEN and SYDVKM. Trimming cost V 2 bases and J 3 bases, with 8 bases left between them. Clones were read by immunoSEQ multiplex PCR, and TCRdb kept only the in-frame ones, dropping some. The table records 150,000 to 200,000 clones, roughly 91% of them present only once. The sample was peripheral blood. The sequence came from a human donor in a cohort sampled during active COVID-19. V gene TRBV28 combines with J gene TRBJ2-7; D gene ambiguous. For the CDR3, the DNA is TGTGCCAGCAGTTTACCGCGAATCTACGAGCAGTACTTC. Translation gives CASSLPRIYEQYF. The full variable domain, completed using reference TRBV28 and TRBJ2-7, is DVKVTQSSRYLVKRTGEKVFLECVQDMDHENMFWYRQDPGLGLRLIYFSYDVKMKEKGDIPEGYSVSREKKERFSLILESASTNQTSMYLCASSLPRIYEQYFGPGTRLTVT.